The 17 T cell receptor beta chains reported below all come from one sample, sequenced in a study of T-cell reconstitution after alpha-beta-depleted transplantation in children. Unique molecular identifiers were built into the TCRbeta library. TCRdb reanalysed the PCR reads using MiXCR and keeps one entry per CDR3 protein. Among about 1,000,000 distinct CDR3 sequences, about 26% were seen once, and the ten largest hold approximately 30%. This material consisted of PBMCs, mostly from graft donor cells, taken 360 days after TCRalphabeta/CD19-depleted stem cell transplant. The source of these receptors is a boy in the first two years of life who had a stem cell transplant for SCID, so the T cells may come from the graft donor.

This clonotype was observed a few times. The CDR3 spells CASSLAQGYYGYTF. As DNA, the CDR3 is TGTGCCAGCAGCTTAGCCCAGGGGTACTATGGCTACACCTTC. The chain links TRBV7-2 to TRBJ1-2, with D possibly matching TRBD1 (6 bases). V lost 0 bases to trimming and J lost 3 bases, with 8 bases between them. This CDR3 is 14 amino acids long. Germline V CDR1 and CDR2: SGHTA, FQGNSA.

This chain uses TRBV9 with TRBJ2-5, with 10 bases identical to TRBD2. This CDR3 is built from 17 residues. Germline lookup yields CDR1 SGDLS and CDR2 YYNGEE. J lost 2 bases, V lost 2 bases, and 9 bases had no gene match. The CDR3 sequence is CASSVSAGLAVQETQYF. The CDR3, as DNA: TGTGCCAGCAGCGTCTCAGCCGGACTAGCGGTGCAAGAGACCCAGTACTTC.

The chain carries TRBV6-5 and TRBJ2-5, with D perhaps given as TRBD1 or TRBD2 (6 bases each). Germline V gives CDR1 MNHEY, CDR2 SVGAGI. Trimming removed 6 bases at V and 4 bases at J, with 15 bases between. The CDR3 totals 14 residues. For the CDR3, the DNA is TGTGCCAGCAGCTTACTGGGGGGCCGAGAGACCCAGTACTTC. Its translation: CASSLLGGRETQYF.

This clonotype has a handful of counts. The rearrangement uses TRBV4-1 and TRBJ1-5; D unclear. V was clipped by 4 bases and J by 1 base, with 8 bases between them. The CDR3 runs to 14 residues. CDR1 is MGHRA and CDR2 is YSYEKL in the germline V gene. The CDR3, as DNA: TGCGCCAGCAGCCGGCGCGAGAGCAATCAGCCCCAGCATTTT. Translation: CASSRRESNQPQHF.

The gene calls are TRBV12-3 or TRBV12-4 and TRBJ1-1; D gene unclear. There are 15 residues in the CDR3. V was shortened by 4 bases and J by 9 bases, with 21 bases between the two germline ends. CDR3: CASSSPGERAEKAFF. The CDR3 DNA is TGTGCCAGCAGTTCCCCGGGAGAGAGGGCTGAGAAAGCTTTCTTT.

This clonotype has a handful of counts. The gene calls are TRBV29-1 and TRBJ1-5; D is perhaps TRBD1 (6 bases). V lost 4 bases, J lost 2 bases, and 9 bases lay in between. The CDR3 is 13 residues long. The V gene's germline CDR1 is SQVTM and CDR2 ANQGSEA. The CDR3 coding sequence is TGCAGCGTTGGTGGACAGCGCAATCAGCCCCAGCATTTT. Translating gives CSVGGQRNQPQHF.

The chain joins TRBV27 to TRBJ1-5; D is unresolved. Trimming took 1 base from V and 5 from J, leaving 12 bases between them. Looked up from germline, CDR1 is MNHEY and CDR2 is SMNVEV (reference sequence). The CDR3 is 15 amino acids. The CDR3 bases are TGTGCCAGCAGTTTATTCGGGGAACGGTATCAGCCCCAGCATTTT. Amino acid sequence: CASSLFGERYQPQHF.

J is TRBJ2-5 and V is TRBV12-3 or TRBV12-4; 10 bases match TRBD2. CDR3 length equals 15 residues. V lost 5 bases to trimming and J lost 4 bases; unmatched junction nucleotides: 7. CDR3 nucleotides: TGTGCCAGCAGTCTCGAGCGGGGGGGCCTAGAGACCCAGTACTTC. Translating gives CASSLERGGLETQYF.

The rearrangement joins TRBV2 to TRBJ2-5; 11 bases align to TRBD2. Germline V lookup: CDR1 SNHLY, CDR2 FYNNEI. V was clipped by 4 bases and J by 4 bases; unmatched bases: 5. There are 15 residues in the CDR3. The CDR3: CASSGTSGGGETQYF. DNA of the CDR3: TGTGCCAGCAGTGGAACTAGCGGGGGAGGAGAGACCCAGTACTTC.

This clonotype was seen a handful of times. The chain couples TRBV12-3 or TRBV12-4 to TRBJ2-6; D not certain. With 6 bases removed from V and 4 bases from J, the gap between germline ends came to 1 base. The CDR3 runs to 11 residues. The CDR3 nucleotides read TGTGCCAGCAGGGGGGCCAACGTCCTGACTTTC. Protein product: CASRGANVLTF.

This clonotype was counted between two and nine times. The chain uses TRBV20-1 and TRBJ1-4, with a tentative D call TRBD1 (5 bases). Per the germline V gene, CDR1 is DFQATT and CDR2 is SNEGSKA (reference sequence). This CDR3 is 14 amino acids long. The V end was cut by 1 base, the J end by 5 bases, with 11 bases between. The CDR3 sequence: CSARVRDWNEKLFF. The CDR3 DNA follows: TGCAGTGCTAGAGTCCGGGACTGGAATGAAAAACTGTTTTTT.

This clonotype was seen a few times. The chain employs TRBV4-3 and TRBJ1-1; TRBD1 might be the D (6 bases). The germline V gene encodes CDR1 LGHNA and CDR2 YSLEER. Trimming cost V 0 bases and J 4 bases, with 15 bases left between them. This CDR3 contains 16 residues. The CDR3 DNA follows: TGCGCCAGCAGCCAAGATCGGGGGCAGGAGGGCACTGAAGCTTTCTTT. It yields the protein CASSQDRGQEGTEAFF.

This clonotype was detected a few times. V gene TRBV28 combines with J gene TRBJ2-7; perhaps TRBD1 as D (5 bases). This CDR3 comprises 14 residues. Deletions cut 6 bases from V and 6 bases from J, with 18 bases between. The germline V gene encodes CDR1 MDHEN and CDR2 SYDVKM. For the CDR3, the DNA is TGTGCCAGCAGGGAACTACCTCCTAGGGGCGAGCAGTACTTC. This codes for CASRELPPRGEQYF.

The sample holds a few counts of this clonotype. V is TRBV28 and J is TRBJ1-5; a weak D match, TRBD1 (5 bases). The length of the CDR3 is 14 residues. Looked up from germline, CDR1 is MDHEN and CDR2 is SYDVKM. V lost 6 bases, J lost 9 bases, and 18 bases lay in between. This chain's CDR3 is CASSHGGFSSPQHF. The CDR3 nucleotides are TGTGCCAGCAGCCATGGGGGGTTTTCCTCGCCCCAGCATTTT. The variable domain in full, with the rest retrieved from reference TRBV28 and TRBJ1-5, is DVKVTQSSRYLVKRTGEKVFLECVQDMDHENMFWYRQDPGLGLRLIYFSYDVKMKEKGDIPEGYSVSREKKERFSLILESASTNQTSMYLCASSHGGFSSPQHFGDGTRLSIL.

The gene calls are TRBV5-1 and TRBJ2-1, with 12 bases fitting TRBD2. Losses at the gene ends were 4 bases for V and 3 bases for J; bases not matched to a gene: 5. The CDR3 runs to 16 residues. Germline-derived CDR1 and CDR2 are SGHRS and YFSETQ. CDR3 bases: TGCGCCAGCAGCCGTGGACTAGCGGGACTCTACAATGAGCAGTTCTTC. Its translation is CASSRGLAGLYNEQFF.

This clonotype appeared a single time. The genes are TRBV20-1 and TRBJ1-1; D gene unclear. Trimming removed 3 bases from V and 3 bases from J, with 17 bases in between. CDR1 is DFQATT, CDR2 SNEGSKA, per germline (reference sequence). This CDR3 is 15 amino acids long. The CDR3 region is CSASEAPSWDTEAFF. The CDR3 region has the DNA TGCAGTGCTAGTGAGGCGCCTTCTTGGGACACTGAAGCTTTCTTT.

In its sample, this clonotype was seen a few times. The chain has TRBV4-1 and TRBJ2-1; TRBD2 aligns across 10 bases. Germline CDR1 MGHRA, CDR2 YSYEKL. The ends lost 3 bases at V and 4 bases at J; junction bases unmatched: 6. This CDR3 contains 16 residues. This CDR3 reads CASSQELAGSYNEQFF. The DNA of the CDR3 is TGCGCCAGCAGCCAGGAACTAGCGGGGAGTTACAATGAGCAGTTCTTC.